This TCR beta chain was captured by sequencing in a study of human T cells and chemical hapten exposure. About the research overall: Read at 6 days, the patch tests placed 0.01% DPC on the upper back. Alopecia areata, totalis or universalis was found in mostly female patients. General study points: No change in TCRs above 1 in 1000 frequency was produced by DPC sensitization.

Only a few counts were recorded for this clonotype. Its specificity is unknown. Germline-derived CDR1 and CDR2 are PRHDT and FYEKMQ (reference sequence). This CDR3 spans 17 amino acids. Losses at the gene ends were 4 bases for V and 6 bases for J; bases not matched to a gene: 14. The time point denotes: pre-sensitization, week 0. Treatment reported: therapeutic diphenylcyclopropenone sensitization with weekly scalp DPC. TCRdb independently ran MiXCR on the RACE reads; one entry per CDR3 protein. Among fewer than 140,000 distinct CDR3 sequences listed, 9.5% to 15% were seen once. The chain has TRBV13 and TRBJ2-4; 8 nucleotides agree with TRBD1. The TCR originated in a woman aged 45-65 years with alopecia areata. Some clones in this sample may be carry-over from other donors' samples. The specimen comprised whole blood, sampled in connection with sensitization to the hapten diphenylcyclopropenone (DPC). CDR3 nucleotide sequence: TGTGCCAGCAGCTCTTACAGGGGGAAGTTTGGGTTAAACATTCAGTACTTC. Amino acids: CASSSYRGKFGLNIQYF.